This TCR beta chain was sequenced during a study of OX40 agonist ivuxolimab in advanced cancers. Study in general: As their treatment, patients were administered ivuxolimab, an agonistic anti-OX40 (CD134) antibody. Intravenous ivuxolimab at 0.01 to 10 mg/kg was given to patients every 2 weeks.

The CDR3 sequence is 15 residues long. The junction had 7 bases not matched to a gene; V was cut back by 4 bases and J by 5 bases. Germline assignment: CDR1 GTSNPN and CDR2 SVGIG (reference sequence). About this clone itself: The antigen is unknown.

Assay: immunoSEQ multiplex PCR; the TCRdb copy retains only in-frame clones and omits some. The sample includes 75,000 to 100,000 clones, over 75% of them seen just once. Study results and caveats: Clonal expansion by week 6 occurred in CD4+ and CD8+ blood T cells (at 0.1 to 3.0 mg/kg). The study found that CD8+ T cells averaged more expanded clones than CD4+.

This receptor was taken from an adult with an advanced solid tumor such as melanoma, head and neck, liver or kidney cancer. The chain employs TRBV30 and TRBJ2-2; 10 bases fit TRBD1. Sequenced material: CD4+ or CD8+ T cells sorted from blood, taken in a trial of the OX40 agonist ivuxolimab. Here the CDR3 reads CAWKFGTGATGELFF. The CDR3 DNA reads TGTGCCTGGAAATTCGGGACAGGGGCTACCGGGGAGCTGTTTTTT.